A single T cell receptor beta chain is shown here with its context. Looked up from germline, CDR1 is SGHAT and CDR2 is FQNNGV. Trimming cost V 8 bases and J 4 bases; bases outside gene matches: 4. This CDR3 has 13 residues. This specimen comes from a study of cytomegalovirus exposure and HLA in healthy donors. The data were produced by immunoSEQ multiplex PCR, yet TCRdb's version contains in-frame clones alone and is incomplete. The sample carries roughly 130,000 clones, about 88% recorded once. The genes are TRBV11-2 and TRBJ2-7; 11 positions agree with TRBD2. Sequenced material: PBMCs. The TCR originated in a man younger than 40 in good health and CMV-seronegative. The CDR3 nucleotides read TGTGCCAGCCAACTAGCGGGAGCTTACGAGCAGTACTTC. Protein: CASQLAGAYEQYF.